This T cell receptor beta chain emerged from a study of OX40 agonist ivuxolimab in advanced cancers. For context, the study as a whole: The costimulatory receptor OX40 (CD134) was targeted by ivuxolimab, a fully human IgG2 agonistic monoclonal antibody. Intravenous ivuxolimab was administered to patients every 2 weeks at six dose levels: 0.01, 0.1, 0.3, 1.5, 3 and 10 mg/kg. Of the approximately 54 patients in dose escalation, some 20 had hepatocellular carcinoma, around 15 had melanoma, 9 had renal cell carcinoma and 9 had head and neck cancer. The dose-escalation cohort was roughly 80% male with a mean age of about 65 years, ranging from roughly 23 to 80. Patients were allowed to have had prior anti-PD-1, anti-PD-L1 or anti-CTLA-4 therapy, and around 41% of the dose-escalation patients had previously received checkpoint inhibitors. Three dose-escalation patients achieved partial responses, one with hepatocellular carcinoma and two with cutaneous melanoma. Peripheral TCRbeta sequencing was intended to test whether TCR sequence diversity was altered and clonal T-cell expansion was caused by ivuxolimab. The paper reports the monotherapy dose-escalation portion (N of about 50 patients) of the phase I ivuxolimab trial. The paper's findings and limits, for the study overall: Low levels of normalized T-cell clonal expansion were also seen in some nonresponding patients. Partial responders in the 0.1-3.0 mg/kg groups had among the lowest normalized peripheral clonal expansion, especially among CD8+ T cells. After ivuxolimab, CD8+ T cells had more expanded clones than CD4+ T cells on average. Which antigens the clonally expanded peripheral T cells were specific for was not determined. At doses of 0.1 to 3.0 mg/kg, clonal expansion of both CD4+ and CD8+ blood T cells was observed from baseline to week 6.

To sequence the TCRbeta CDR3 region, genomic DNA was isolated from the sorted cells. TCRbeta CDR3 regions were sequenced using the immunoSEQ Assay. The table was pulled from immuneACCESS by TCRdb, which kept in-frame rearrangements only. Such tables lose some clones; where checked, under half of the loss comes from unresolved V genes, and the rest has no known cause. Counted in this sample were some 69,000 clones; 90% of them appeared once. The ten biggest clones cover more than 9% of the sample. The trial excluded patients who had a history of autoimmune disease or were on systemic immunosuppression. Peripheral blood for TCR sequencing was drawn from every dose cohort at baseline, at cycle 4 day 1 and at cycle 7 day 1. Samples were obtained from an open-label, multicenter, first-in-human phase I dose-escalation trial of ivuxolimab. Adults with locally advanced or metastatic melanoma, renal cell carcinoma, hepatocellular carcinoma or head and neck squamous cell carcinoma were enrolled in the trial. Before TCR sequencing, CD4+ T cells and CD8+ T cells from peripheral blood were sorted into separate populations.

CDR1 and CDR2 are drawn from the germline V gene: SGHAT, FQNNGV. CDR3 length: 15 amino acids, cysteine to phenylalanine. Only CDR3 DNA remains: 45 bases, in frame from the first base. Germline trimming: 5 bases from V, 8 bases from J; junction bases outside gene matches: 12. A note on this clone: There is no known antigen for this receptor. No base quality values were provided; no much bigger clone lies one nucleotide off.

The specimen comprised CD4+ or CD8+ T cells sorted from blood, sampled in a trial of the OX40 agonist ivuxolimab. The sequence derives from an adult with an advanced solid tumor such as melanoma, head and neck, liver or kidney cancer. This receptor chain uses TRBV11-2 and TRBJ2-1; TRBD2 fits 7 bases in the junction. CDR3 region: CASSLRTRITDEQFF. The nucleotide sequence is given as TGTGCCAGCAGCCTCCGGACTAGAATTACAGATGAGCAGTTCTTC.